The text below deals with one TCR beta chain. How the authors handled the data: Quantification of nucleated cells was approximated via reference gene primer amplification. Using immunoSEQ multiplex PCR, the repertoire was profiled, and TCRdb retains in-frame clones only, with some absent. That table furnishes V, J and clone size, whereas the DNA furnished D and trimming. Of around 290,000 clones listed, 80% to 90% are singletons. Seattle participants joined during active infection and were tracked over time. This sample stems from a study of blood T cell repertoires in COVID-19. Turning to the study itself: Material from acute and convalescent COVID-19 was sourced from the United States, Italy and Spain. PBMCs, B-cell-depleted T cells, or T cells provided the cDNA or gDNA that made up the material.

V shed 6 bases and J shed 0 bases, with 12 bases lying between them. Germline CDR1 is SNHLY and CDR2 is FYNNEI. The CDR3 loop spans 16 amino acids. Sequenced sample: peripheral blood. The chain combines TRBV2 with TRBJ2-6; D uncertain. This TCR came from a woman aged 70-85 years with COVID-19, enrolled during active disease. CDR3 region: CASSVDSFSGANVLTF. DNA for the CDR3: TGTGCCAGCAGCGTAGACTCCTTCTCTGGGGCCAACGTCCTGACTTTC. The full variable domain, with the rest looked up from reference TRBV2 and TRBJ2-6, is EPEVTQTPSHQVTQMGQEVILRCVPISNHLYFYWYRQILGQKVEFLVSFYNNEISEKSEIFDDQFSVERPDGSNFTLKIRSTKLEDSAMYFCASSVDSFSGANVLTFGAGSRLTVL.